The rows below give T cell receptor beta chains drawn from one sample of a study of blood T cell repertoires in COVID-19. The assay was immunoSEQ multiplex PCR, and TCRdb's table has in-frame clones only and misses some. The profile shows some 190,000 clones, 82% of them singletons. What was sequenced was peripheral blood. The receptor set was obtained from a woman aged 55-70 years with COVID-19, enrolled during active disease. The CDR3 runs from the conserved cysteine through the conserved F or W. D genes are given only for firm matches. Size is omitted from some rows. Given values are once, few, many or a class for expanded clones.

cdr3_nt cdr3_aa clone_size v_call cdr3_length j_call d_call
TGTGCCAGCCGAGCGGCACAGGGGTCTGGAAACACCATATATTTT CASRAAQGSGNTIYF few TRBV7-2 15 TRBJ1-3 TRBD1
TGTGCCAGCTCACCAACGACCGGGACAGGGGGCTCCTACCAAGAGACCCAGTACTTC CASSPTTGTGGSYQETQYF - TRBV18 19 TRBJ2-5 TRBD1
TGTGCCAGCAGTTTCGACAGGGTCTATGGCTACACCTTC CASSFDRVYGYTF many TRBV28 13 TRBJ1-2 TRBD1
TGTGCCAGCAGCCAGGACAGGGCGGGAGAGACCCAGTACTTC CASSQDRAGETQYF - TRBV5-4 14 TRBJ2-5 TRBD1
TGTGCCAGCAGCGTTGCACAGGGTCGCACAGATACGCAGTATTTT CASSVAQGRTDTQYF - TRBV11-1 15 TRBJ2-3 -
TGCGCCAGCAGCTTGCGGGGGGCGCGGGACACTGAAGCTTTCTTT CASSLRGARDTEAFF - TRBV5-1 15 TRBJ1-1 -
TGCGCCAGCAGCTTGTGGCAGGTAAACACTGAAGCTTTCTTT CASSLWQVNTEAFF - TRBV5-1 14 TRBJ1-1 -
TGTGCCAGCAGTCCCCGGTCGACAGGGGGAGGTATTCGTGGCTACACCTTC CASSPRSTGGGIRGYTF few TRBV27 17 TRBJ1-2 TRBD1
TGTGCCACCAGCAGAGATATGGTCCAGGGCGTCTATGGCTACACCTTC CATSRDMVQGVYGYTF - TRBV15 16 TRBJ1-2 -
TGTGCCCTTAAACCTAGCGGGAGTGTCGATACGCAGTATTTT CALKPSGSVDTQYF - TRBV30 14 TRBJ2-3 TRBD2
TGTGCCATTCAGGCGGGGGGCAATGAGCAGTTCTTC CAIQAGGNEQFF - TRBV7-2 12 TRBJ2-1 TRBD2
TGTGCCAGCAGTTTCGGCAAAAAGGACTACTATGGCTACACCTTC CASSFGKKDYYGYTF - TRBV27 15 TRBJ1-2 -
TGTGCCAGCAGCGAGACCCGGGGGGCGGGGAGAAATGAGCAGTTCTTC CASSETRGAGRNEQFF - TRBV6-6 16 TRBJ2-1 -
TGTGCCAGCCGCAGGGACAGGGACGGGAATCAGCCCCAGCATTTT CASRRDRDGNQPQHF once TRBV6-5 15 TRBJ1-5 TRBD1
TGTGCCAGCAGCTTGATTGGGAGGGCGGGAGCGGACACCGGGGAGCTGTTTTTT CASSLIGRAGADTGELFF - TRBV7-3 18 TRBJ2-2 TRBD2
TGCAGCGTGGTAGGGGGAGCGGGAGCGGACATAAATGAGCAGTTCTTC CSVVGGAGADINEQFF - TRBV29-1 16 TRBJ2-1 TRBD2
TGTGCCAGCAGTTTATCGTTTCTTTCTGGAAACACCATATATTTT CASSLSFLSGNTIYF - TRBV28 15 TRBJ1-3 -
TGTGCCAGCAGCCCTGGGACAACCCCTGAGCAGTTCTTC CASSPGTTPEQFF - TRBV7-9 13 TRBJ2-1 -
TGTGCCAGCAGCCATGACGGGAACTACGAGCAGTACTTC CASSHDGNYEQYF - TRBV14 13 TRBJ2-7 -
TGCGCCAGCAGCCAAGTCCTAGCGGGAGGGGCCTACGAGCAGTACTTC CASSQVLAGGAYEQYF - TRBV4-1 16 TRBJ2-7 TRBD2
TGTGCCAGCAGTGAAGCGCTTGGAAGGGGGAGCGAAAAACTGTTTTTT CASSEALGRGSEKLFF - TRBV2 16 TRBJ1-4 -
TGTGCCAGCAGTTACCTCCCAGGCTCCTATAATTCACCCCTCCACTTT CASSYLPGSYNSPLHF - TRBV6-5 16 TRBJ1-6 -
TGTGCCACCAGTTTATACAGCGGCACCGGGGAGCTGTTTTTT CATSLYSGTGELFF - TRBV24-1 14 TRBJ2-2 -
TGTGCCAGCAGCGTCGGACAGGGTCGGGGCACTGAAGCTTTCTTT CASSVGQGRGTEAFF - TRBV9 15 TRBJ1-1 TRBD1
TGTGCCACCGTCAGGAAGTCGGGACAGCACTCTGGAAACACCATATATTTT CATVRKSGQHSGNTIYF - TRBV24-1 17 TRBJ1-3 TRBD1
TGCGCCAGCAGTGAGATCGCCACGACAGGGGCGAACACCGGGGAGCTGTTTTTT CASSEIATTGANTGELFF - TRBV10-2 18 TRBJ2-2 TRBD1
TGTGCCAGCTCACCCCCGGGGGGAACCGGGGAGCTGTTTTTT CASSPPGGTGELFF - TRBV18 14 TRBJ2-2 TRBD2
TGTGCCAGCAGCTTAAGGAGGTCTAAGGATGGCTACACCTTC CASSLRRSKDGYTF once TRBV7-2 14 TRBJ1-2 -
TGTGCCAGCAGCTTGGCTCAGGCCCATACAAGCTTC CASSLAQAHTSF - TRBV5-8 12 TRBJ1-2 -
TGTGCCAGCAGTCTCCCCGAGCGGGAGAGGGGCAATGAGCAGTTCTTC CASSLPERERGNEQFF - TRBV28 16 TRBJ2-1 TRBD2
TGTGCCAGCAGCCAAGGCAACAGGGAAGGCTACACCTTC CASSQGNREGYTF - TRBV28 13 TRBJ1-2 -
TGCAGCGTTGGAGGACAGCTGAACACTGAAGCTTTCTTT CSVGGQLNTEAFF once TRBV29-1 13 TRBJ1-1 -
TGTGCCAGCTCACGGTATGGAGGTCCCACAGATACGCAGTATTTT CASSRYGGPTDTQYF many TRBV18 15 TRBJ2-3 -
TGTGCCAGCAGCCAAGATGGCGGACAGGTGGATGGCTACACCTTC CASSQDGGQVDGYTF - TRBV4-2 15 TRBJ1-2 TRBD1
TGTGCCAGCAGCCGGGACAGGGAGAAGAACACTGAAGCTTTCTTT CASSRDREKNTEAFF - TRBV6-5 15 TRBJ1-1 TRBD1
TGTGCCAGCAACCCCCGGGGGGGTTATAATTCACCCCTCCACTTT CASNPRGGYNSPLHF - TRBV27 15 TRBJ1-6 -
TGTGCCAGCGGACTAGCTCAAGAGACCCAGTACTTC CASGLAQETQYF - TRBV2 12 TRBJ2-5 TRBD2
TGTGCCAGCAGTTACGGGACACCCACTATGAACACTGAAGCTTTCTTT CASSYGTPTMNTEAFF once TRBV6-5 16 TRBJ1-1 -